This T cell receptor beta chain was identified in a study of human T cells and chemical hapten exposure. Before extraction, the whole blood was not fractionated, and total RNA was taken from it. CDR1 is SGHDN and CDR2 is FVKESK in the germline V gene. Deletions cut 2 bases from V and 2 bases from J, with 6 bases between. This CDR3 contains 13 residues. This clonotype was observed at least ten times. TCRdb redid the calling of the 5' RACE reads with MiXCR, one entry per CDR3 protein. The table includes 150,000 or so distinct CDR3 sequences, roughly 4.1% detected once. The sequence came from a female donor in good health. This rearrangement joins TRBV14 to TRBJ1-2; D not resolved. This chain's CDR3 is CASSQTVNYGYTF. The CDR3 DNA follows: TGTGCCAGCAGCCAAACAGTGAACTATGGCTACACCTTC.